The present TCR beta chain was sequenced within a study of cytomegalovirus exposure and HLA in healthy donors. This CDR3 contains 15 residues. Germline V gene lookup returns CDR1 MGHRA and CDR2 YSYEKL. The V and J ends lost 2 bases and 2 bases, in that order; junction bases with no gene match: 3. The PCR was carried out with 60 Vbeta primers and 13 Jbeta primers. TCRdb keeps only in-frame clones here, not all; method: immunoSEQ multiplex PCR. The table lists approximately 80,000 clones, 55% to 65% of them singletons, with approximately 15% in the top ten. The genes are TRBV4-1 and TRBJ2-7; the match to TRBD2 covers 10 bases. This receptor was obtained from a woman in her thirties or forties in good health and CMV-seropositive. Material: PBMCs. CDR3 sequence: CASSQTAGGPYEQYF. The CDR3 DNA reads as TGCGCCAGCAGCCAAACAGCGGGAGGGCCCTACGAGCAGTACTTC.